The 27 T cell receptor beta chains presented below share a single source sample, sequenced in a study of CD8 T cells in ankylosing spondylitis. TCRdb analysed the 5' RACE reads with MiXCR anew, one entry per CDR3 protein. In the table there are some 250,000 distinct CDR3 sequences, 20% to 30% of which are singletons. Sequenced sample: blood, either unsorted or a sorted T cell fraction (not recorded which). The receptors were sampled from a male donor with ankylosing spondylitis or in good health (not recorded which).

This clonotype was detected a few times. V usage is TRBV20-1 and J usage is TRBJ2-5; D perhaps matches TRBD2 (5 bases). The CDR3 has 15 amino acids. Trimming removed 6 bases at V and 1 base at J, with 18 bases between. Per the germline V gene, CDR1 is DFQATT and CDR2 is SNEGSKA (reference sequence). The CDR3 reads CSAPKWHSGQETQYF. CDR3 bases: TGCAGTGCCCCTAAATGGCACAGCGGCCAAGAGACCCAGTACTTC.

The genes are TRBV12-3 or TRBV12-4 and TRBJ2-5, with D uncertain. V lost 6 bases to trimming and J lost 1 base, with 12 bases between them. The CDR3 spans 14 residues. The CDR3 DNA reads as TGTGCCAGCAGCCCCGGGCAATCCCAAGAGACCCAGTACTTC. Amino acid sequence: CASSPGQSQETQYF.

The chain employs TRBV29-1 and TRBJ2-6; 7 positions match TRBD2. CDR1 and CDR2 (germline): SQVTM, ANQGSEA. The junction had 8 bases not matched to a gene; V was cut back by 6 bases and J by 0 bases. This CDR3 region has 16 residues. The CDR3 sequence is CSVSGRTSSGANVLTF. The CDR3 bases are TGCAGCGTCTCGGGACGGACTAGCTCTGGGGCCAACGTCCTGACTTTC. Full variable domain (remainder filled in from reference TRBV29-1 and TRBJ2-6): SAVISQKPSRDICQRGTSLTIQCQVDSQVTMMFWYRQQPGQSLTLIATANQGSEATYESGFVIDKFPISRPNLTFSTLTVSNMSPEDSSIYLCSVSGRTSSGANVLTFGAGSRLTVL.

This chain connects TRBV12-3 or TRBV12-4 to TRBJ2-6, with D uncertain. V lost 7 bases to trimming and J lost 0 bases, with 7 bases between them. The CDR3 contains 14 residues. CDR3 amino acids: CASMRRSGANVLTF. The CDR3 nucleotides are TGTGCCAGCATGAGGCGCTCTGGGGCCAACGTCCTGACTTTC.

This clonotype was counted many times. V is TRBV5-1 and J is TRBJ2-5, with 9 positions matching TRBD1. The V gene's germline CDR1 is SGHRS and CDR2 YFSETQ. This CDR3 is 13 amino acids long. J lost 5 bases, V lost 4 bases, and 3 bases had no gene match. The DNA of the CDR3 is TGCGCCAGCAGCGGGGACAGGGTCGAGACCCAGTACTTC. It is translated as CASSGDRVETQYF.

As regards this clonotype: A much larger clonotype is one base distant, so this may be a read error. V gene TRBV20-1 combines with J gene TRBJ2-3, with D uncertain. Trimming stripped 6 bases from V and 2 bases from J, with 21 bases between. The germline V gene has CDR1 DFQATT and CDR2 SNEGSKA (reference sequence). The length of the CDR3 is 16 residues. In DNA, the CDR3 is TGCAGTGCCTTCCCCGGGTCAGCCGCCCTCACAGATACGCAGTATTTT. Translating it yields CSAFPGSAALTDTQYF.

The genes are TRBV20-1 and TRBJ2-5, with 10 bases lining up with TRBD1. Germline CDR1 DFQATT, CDR2 SNEGSKA (reference sequence). The V segment lost 6 bases and the J segment 2 bases; nucleotides outside the gene matches: 12. This CDR3 is 16 amino acids long. CDR3 sequence reads: CSAREFWDRGQETQYF. DNA for the CDR3: TGCAGTGCCCGCGAGTTTTGGGACAGGGGTCAAGAGACCCAGTACTTC.

In this sample, this clonotype turned up a few times. The chain uses TRBV6-5 and TRBJ1-6, with D perhaps TRBD1 (5 bases). CDR3 length: 16 amino acids. V lost 0 bases to trimming and J lost 0 bases, with 6 bases between them. Looked up from germline, CDR1 is MNHEY and CDR2 is SVGAGI. The CDR3 protein is CASSYSDSSYNSPLHF. The CDR3 DNA sequence: TGTGCCAGCAGTTACTCCGACAGCTCCTATAATTCACCCCTCCACTTT.

There are a few counts of this clonotype. V usage is TRBV20-1 and J usage is TRBJ1-2; 8 nucleotides align to TRBD1. Per the germline V gene, CDR1 is DFQATT and CDR2 is SNEGSKA (reference sequence). The CDR3 is made up of 15 amino acids. V dropped 3 bases and J dropped 4; count of bases not matched to a gene: 10. Written as DNA, the CDR3 is TGCAGTGCTAGTCGCGACAGGGGTTGGTCCTATGGCTACACCTTC. Translation gives CSASRDRGWSYGYTF.

This clonotype was observed a few times. In nucleotides, the CDR3 is TGCAGTGCTAGGTACAGGGGCCCCTACGAGCAGTACTTC. Translated, it gives CSARYRGPYEQYF. The V call is TRBV20-1, the J call TRBJ2-7, with 7 bases aligning to TRBD1. This CDR3 is 13 amino acids long. Germline V gives CDR1 DFQATT, CDR2 SNEGSKA (reference sequence). V trimming: 3 bases; J trimming: 2 bases; junction bases outside the gene matches: 4.

This clonotype was counted many times. The chain uses TRBV7-9 and TRBJ2-2, with D hard to call. Trimming took off 5 bases at V and 1 base at J, with 8 bases between the two ends. The germline V gene has CDR1 SEHNR and CDR2 FQNEAQ (reference sequence). The CDR3 has 14 residues. Here the CDR3 reads CASSVNRNTGELFF. CDR3 bases: TGTGCCAGCAGCGTGAACAGGAACACCGGGGAGCTGTTTTTT.

This clonotype occurred many times. The rearrangement links TRBV29-1 to TRBJ2-5; possibly TRBD2 for D (6 bases). Trimming removed 7 bases at V and 1 base at J, with 19 bases between. From germline, CDR1 is SQVTM and CDR2 ANQGSEA. The length of the CDR3 is 15 residues. The CDR3 nucleotides are TGCAGCGCCCCGACCCCCGGGGGATCCCAAGAGACCCAGTACTTC. It yields the protein CSAPTPGGSQETQYF.

V usage is TRBV20-1 and J usage is TRBJ2-3; no reliable D call. This CDR3 is built from 14 residues. Germline V gene sequence: CDR1 DFQATT, CDR2 SNEGSKA (reference sequence). The ends were cut back, 5 bases at V and 3 bases at J, with 15 bases in the middle. The CDR3 region has the DNA TGCAGTGCTCCCTACTCGTCTAGGACAGATACGCAGTATTTT. Translating gives CSAPYSSRTDTQYF.

About this clonotype: At one of its ends the junction is not consistent with the germline gene, which may arise from a read error. The V call is TRBV6-5, the J call TRBJ1-4; maybe TRBD1 (6 bases). The CDR3 length is 14 residues. CDR1 is MNHEY and CDR2 is SVGAGI in the germline V gene. The CDR3 nucleotides are TGTGCCAGCAGTGACTCCACAGGGATGGAAAAACTGTTTTTT. It translates to CASSDSTGMEKLFF.

This clonotype was detected only a few times. CDR3 in amino acids: CATSRVNLEAFF. CDR3 nucleotides: TGTGCCACCAGCAGAGTGAACCTTGAAGCTTTCTTT. The chain joins TRBV15 to TRBJ1-1; no definite D call. Germline CDR1 LNHNV, CDR2 YYDKDF (reference sequence). This CDR3 region has 12 residues. V lost 1 base to trimming and J lost 7 bases, with 7 bases between them.

This clonotype has just a few counts. The rearrangement uses TRBV6-4 and TRBJ2-3, with a tentative D call TRBD1 (6 bases). Germline V CDR1 and CDR2: MRHNA, SNTAGT. Trimming cost V 4 bases and J 0 bases, with 8 bases left between them. This CDR3 contains 14 residues. CDR3 in DNA: TGTGCCAGCAGTGGTGGGGGCAGCACAGATACGCAGTATTTT. This gives the protein CASSGGGSTDTQYF.

The rearrangement joins TRBV7-2 to TRBJ2-4; 8 bases map to TRBD2. Germline CDR1 is SGHTA and CDR2 is FQGNSA. This CDR3 comprises 16 residues. With 1 base clipped from V and 8 bases from J, the junction kept 10 bases outside the gene matches. The CDR3 protein is CASSLDSGGLVDIQYF. In DNA, the CDR3 is TGTGCCAGCAGCTTAGACTCGGGGGGGCTGGTGGACATTCAGTACTTC.

The J gene is TRBJ2-7, the V gene TRBV20-1; D perhaps matches TRBD1 (6 bases). This CDR3 contains 15 residues. CDR1 is DFQATT and CDR2 is SNEGSKA in the germline V gene (reference sequence). Trimming removed 1 base at V and 3 bases at J, with 16 bases between. Here the CDR3 DNA reads TGCAGTGCTAGAGGACTGGACAGTGAACTCTACGAGCAGTACTTC. Its translation is CSARGLDSELYEQYF.

The rearrangement links TRBV20-1 to TRBJ1-3; a possible D gene is TRBD1 (5 bases). Trimming left V 7 bases short and J 7 bases short, with 14 bases between. Germline-derived CDR1 and CDR2 are DFQATT and SNEGSKA (reference sequence). The CDR3 spans 12 residues. The CDR3 region is CSVQGNRNTIYF. The CDR3 nucleotides read TGCAGTGTTCAGGGAAATCGGAACACCATATATTTT.

This clonotype was detected a few times. CDR3 loop: CASSKTGEGEQFF. The CDR3 DNA is TGTGCCAGCAGTAAGACAGGGGAAGGTGAGCAGTTCTTC. This chain uses TRBV6-6 with TRBJ2-1, with 8 bases matching TRBD1. V lost 5 bases, J lost 9 bases, and 6 bases stayed unmatched. CDR3 size: 13 residues. Germline V gives CDR1 MNHNY, CDR2 SVGAGI (reference sequence).

V is TRBV20-1 and J is TRBJ2-3; 9 bases are shared with TRBD2. CDR3 length equals 15 residues. Germline V gene sequence: CDR1 DFQATT, CDR2 SNEGSKA (reference sequence). J gave up 0 bases and V 6 bases, and 7 bases lay outside the gene matches. The CDR3: CSANGLAPSTDTQYF. CDR3 in DNA: TGCAGTGCAAACGGACTAGCGCCGAGCACAGATACGCAGTATTTT.

This clonotype was seen a few times. V usage is TRBV20-1 and J usage is TRBJ1-2; possible D gene TRBD1, 5 bases. Trimming took 4 bases from V and 10 from J, leaving 19 bases between them. There are 13 residues in the CDR3. The germline V gene encodes CDR1 DFQATT and CDR2 SNEGSKA (reference sequence). CDR3 DNA sequence: TGCAGTGCTACTAGGGACGCCGATGGTGACTACACCTTC. Amino acid sequence: CSATRDADGDYTF.

The chain joins TRBV9 to TRBJ2-4; D is possibly TRBD2 (7 bases). Germline lookup yields CDR1 SGDLS and CDR2 YYNGEE. V dropped 0 bases and J dropped 7 bases, with 11 bases sitting between them. The CDR3 sequence is 14 residues long. The CDR3 sequence: CASSVGAGANIQYF. CDR3 sequence (DNA): TGTGCCAGCAGCGTAGGCGCGGGGGCGAACATTCAGTACTTC.

This clonotype was picked up a small number of times. This sequence joins TRBV12-3 or TRBV12-4 and TRBJ2-1; D is possibly TRBD1 (5 bases). Between the trimmed V and J ends, which lost 3 bases and 5 bases, there was a span of 17 bases. The CDR3 consists of 16 residues. CDR3: CASSLGRTAQNNEQFF. The CDR3 DNA is TGTGCCAGCAGTTTGGGGCGGACGGCCCAGAACAATGAGCAGTTCTTC.

The chain couples TRBV12-3 or TRBV12-4 to TRBJ2-5; D is uncertain. Trimming pared 4 bases from V and 1 base from J, leaving 13 bases between. This CDR3 spans 15 amino acids. CDR3 coding DNA: TGTGCCAGCAGTTCCTATGACTGGGCCCAAGAGACCCAGTACTTC. Protein sequence: CASSSYDWAQETQYF.

This clonotype was recorded many times. The V gene is TRBV3-1, the J gene TRBJ1-5, with D maybe TRBD1 (5 bases). The CDR3 has 15 residues. Germline assignment: CDR1 LGHDT and CDR2 YNNKEL (reference sequence). V lost 1 base and J 7 bases, leaving 14 bases between the germline ends. The CDR3 region is CASSQGQGGEQPQHF. The CDR3 DNA sequence: TGTGCCAGCAGCCAAGGGCAGGGAGGTGAGCAGCCCCAGCATTTT.

The sample holds many counts of this clonotype. The chain is built from TRBV20-1 and TRBJ2-3, with 9 bases fitting TRBD1. V shed 6 bases, J shed 6 bases, and the junction held 4 bases outside the gene matches. CDR1 DFQATT and CDR2 SNEGSKA come from the germline V gene (reference sequence). CDR3 length: 12 residues. DNA for the CDR3: TGCAGTGCGAATGACAGGGGGGATACGCAGTATTTT. Protein: CSANDRGDTQYF.